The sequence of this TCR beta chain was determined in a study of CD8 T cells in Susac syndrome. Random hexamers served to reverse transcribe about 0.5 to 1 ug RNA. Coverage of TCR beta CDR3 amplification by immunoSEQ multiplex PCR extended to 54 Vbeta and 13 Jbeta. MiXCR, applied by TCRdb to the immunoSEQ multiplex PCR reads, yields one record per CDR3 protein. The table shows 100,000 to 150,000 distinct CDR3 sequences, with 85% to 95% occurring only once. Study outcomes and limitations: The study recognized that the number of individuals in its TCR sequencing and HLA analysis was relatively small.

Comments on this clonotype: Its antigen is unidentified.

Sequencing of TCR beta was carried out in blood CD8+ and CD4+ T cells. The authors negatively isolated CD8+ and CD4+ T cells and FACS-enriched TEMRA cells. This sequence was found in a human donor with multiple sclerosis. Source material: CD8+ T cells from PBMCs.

CDR3 amino acids: CSARDPLEGNTEAFF. Here the CDR3 DNA reads TGCAGTGCTAGAGACCCCTTGGAGGGGAACACTGAAGCTTTCTTT. The chain is built from TRBV20-1 and TRBJ1-1; D uncertain. CDR3 length: 15 amino acids. The germline V gene has CDR1 DFQATT and CDR2 SNEGSKA (reference sequence). V lost 0 bases and J lost 1, with 12 bases in between.